The rows below give T cell receptor beta chains drawn from one sample of a study of blood T cell repertoires in COVID-19. Measured with immunoSEQ multiplex PCR; TCRdb has only the in-frame clones, and not every one. Here the sample spans roughly 140,000 clones, 81% being singletons. The sequencing input was peripheral blood. These receptor sequences come from a human donor in a cohort sampled during active COVID-19. The CDR3 runs from the conserved cysteine through the conserved F or W. Fields, in order: J gene, D gene, V gene, clone size, CDR3 protein, CDR3 DNA. A D gene is named only where the DNA matches it firmly. Part of the rows lack a size; the others show once, few, many or a class for expanded clones.

j_call: TRBJ1-2
d_call: -
v_call: TRBV5-1
clone_size: -
cdr3_aa: CARIPYSVGQRYGYTF
cdr3_nt: TGCGCCAGGATCCCCTACTCCGTCGGACAGCGCTATGGCTACACCTTC

j_call: TRBJ2-7
d_call: TRBD2
v_call: TRBV4-2
clone_size: -
cdr3_aa: CASSQSTSGRFYEQYF
cdr3_nt: TGTGCCAGCAGCCAATCTACTAGCGGGAGATTTTACGAGCAGTACTTC

j_call: TRBJ2-5
d_call: -
v_call: TRBV27
clone_size: -
cdr3_aa: CASSPLQETQYF
cdr3_nt: TGTGCCAGCAGCCCCCTCCAAGAGACCCAGTACTTC

j_call: TRBJ1-3
d_call: -
v_call: TRBV28
clone_size: -
cdr3_aa: CASRIGGVNTIYF
cdr3_nt: TGTGCCAGCAGGATAGGGGGTGTAAACACCATATATTTT

j_call: TRBJ2-5
d_call: TRBD2
v_call: TRBV25-1
clone_size: -
cdr3_aa: CASSTPGLVTLGGETQYF
cdr3_nt: TGTGCCAGCAGCACACCGGGACTAGTGACACTCGGGGGAGAGACCCAGTACTTC

j_call: TRBJ1-2
d_call: TRBD1
v_call: TRBV24-1
clone_size: once
cdr3_aa: CATNSGTVSGYTF
cdr3_nt: TGTGCCACCAATTCTGGGACAGTCTCTGGCTACACCTTC

j_call: TRBJ2-2
d_call: -
v_call: TRBV7-2
clone_size: -
cdr3_aa: CASSLYGGELFF
cdr3_nt: TGTGCCAGCAGCCTGTACGGCGGGGAGCTGTTTTTT

j_call: TRBJ2-7
d_call: -
v_call: TRBV7-2
clone_size: -
cdr3_aa: CASSFSNGGGRYEQYF
cdr3_nt: TGTGCCAGCAGCTTTTCCAACGGGGGTGGCAGGTACGAGCAGTACTTC

j_call: TRBJ2-2
d_call: TRBD2
v_call: TRBV4-3
clone_size: -
cdr3_aa: CASSQAPGLAETGELFF
cdr3_nt: TGCGCCAGCAGCCAAGCACCGGGACTAGCGGAGACCGGGGAGCTGTTTTTT

j_call: TRBJ2-7
d_call: TRBD1
v_call: TRBV5-1
clone_size: -
cdr3_aa: CASSLGDRAYEQYF
cdr3_nt: TGCGCCAGCAGCTTGGGGGACAGGGCCTACGAGCAGTACTTC

j_call: TRBJ2-7
d_call: -
v_call: TRBV6-5
clone_size: -
cdr3_aa: CASTFRVGVGFEQYF
cdr3_nt: TGTGCCAGCACCTTCCGAGTCGGGGTCGGTTTCGAGCAGTACTTC

j_call: TRBJ2-7
d_call: TRBD2
v_call: TRBV5-1
clone_size: -
cdr3_aa: CASSSSGRGYEQYF
cdr3_nt: TGCGCCAGCAGCTCGAGCGGGAGAGGCTACGAGCAGTACTTC

j_call: TRBJ2-7
d_call: -
v_call: TRBV5-6
clone_size: -
cdr3_aa: CASSFLESPHYEQYF
cdr3_nt: TGTGCCAGCAGCTTTCTGGAGTCCCCCCACTACGAGCAGTACTTC

j_call: TRBJ1-6
d_call: TRBD1
v_call: TRBV19
clone_size: -
cdr3_aa: CASKDRGNNSPLHF
cdr3_nt: TGTGCCAGTAAAGACAGGGGGAATAATTCACCCCTCCACTTT

j_call: TRBJ1-4
d_call: -
v_call: TRBV19
clone_size: -
cdr3_aa: CASRRVGGSGPNEKLFF
cdr3_nt: TGTGCCAGTAGGAGGGTCGGGGGGAGCGGACCTAATGAAAAACTGTTTTTT

j_call: TRBJ1-4
d_call: TRBD1
v_call: TRBV29-1
clone_size: -
cdr3_aa: CSVALQGGDWNEKLFF
cdr3_nt: TGCAGCGTGGCACTCCAGGGGGGCGATTGGAATGAAAAACTGTTTTTT

j_call: TRBJ1-6
d_call: -
v_call: TRBV4-2
clone_size: -
cdr3_aa: CASSQVKQYNSPLHF
cdr3_nt: TGTGCCAGCAGCCAAGTAAAACAGTATAATTCACCCCTCCACTTT

j_call: TRBJ1-4
d_call: TRBD1
v_call: TRBV3-1/TRBV3-2
clone_size: -
cdr3_aa: CASSRGQGAEKLFF
cdr3_nt: TGTGCCAGCAGCCGGGGACAGGGGGCCGAAAAACTGTTTTTT

j_call: TRBJ2-5
d_call: -
v_call: TRBV3-1/TRBV3-2
clone_size: -
cdr3_aa: CASSQLSHKETQYF
cdr3_nt: TGTGCCAGCAGCCAATTAAGTCACAAAGAGACCCAGTACTTC

j_call: TRBJ2-7
d_call: -
v_call: TRBV11-2
clone_size: -
cdr3_aa: CASSLASERSEQYF
cdr3_nt: TGTGCCAGCAGCTTAGCAAGCGAGAGGTCCGAGCAGTACTTC

j_call: TRBJ2-7
d_call: TRBD1
v_call: TRBV2
clone_size: -
cdr3_aa: CASSRDSQSSYEQYF
cdr3_nt: TGTGCCAGCAGTAGGGACAGCCAGAGCTCCTACGAGCAGTACTTC

j_call: TRBJ2-2
d_call: TRBD1
v_call: TRBV11-1
clone_size: -
cdr3_aa: CASRRQGAANTGELFF
cdr3_nt: TGTGCCAGCAGACGACAGGGGGCGGCGAACACCGGGGAGCTGTTTTTT

j_call: TRBJ2-7
d_call: TRBD1
v_call: TRBV7-9
clone_size: -
cdr3_aa: CASSRQGSEQYF
cdr3_nt: TGTGCCAGCAGTCGACAGGGATCCGAGCAGTACTTC

j_call: TRBJ1-5
d_call: TRBD1
v_call: TRBV9
clone_size: -
cdr3_aa: CASSIQGSQPQHF
cdr3_nt: TGTGCCAGCAGCATACAGGGGAGCCAGCCCCAGCATTTT

j_call: TRBJ1-5
d_call: TRBD1
v_call: TRBV6-6
clone_size: -
cdr3_aa: CASSYRQGLQPQHF
cdr3_nt: TGTGCCAGCAGTTACCGACAGGGCCTTCAGCCCCAGCATTTT

j_call: TRBJ2-7
d_call: TRBD2
v_call: TRBV7-8
clone_size: -
cdr3_aa: CASSPWPRDTLTSGIDEQYF
cdr3_nt: TGTGCCAGCAGTCCATGGCCCCGGGACACGTTGACTAGCGGGATCGACGAGCAGTACTTC

j_call: TRBJ1-6
d_call: -
v_call: TRBV7-9
clone_size: -
cdr3_aa: CASSSDGVLPLHF
cdr3_nt: TGTGCCAGCAGCTCCGACGGAGTTTTACCCCTCCACTTT

j_call: TRBJ2-7
d_call: TRBD2
v_call: TRBV7-2
clone_size: -
cdr3_aa: CASRPGLADYEQYF
cdr3_nt: TGTGCCAGCCGGCCGGGACTAGCGGATTACGAGCAGTACTTC

j_call: TRBJ2-4
d_call: -
v_call: TRBV6-5
clone_size: -
cdr3_aa: CASRTTGNIQYF
cdr3_nt: TGTGCCAGCAGGACGACAGGAAACATTCAGTACTTC

j_call: TRBJ2-7
d_call: TRBD1
v_call: TRBV18
clone_size: -
cdr3_aa: CASSPRQGNYEQYF
cdr3_nt: TGTGCCAGCTCACCACGACAGGGCAATTACGAGCAGTACTTC

j_call: TRBJ2-7
d_call: TRBD2
v_call: TRBV5-1
clone_size: -
cdr3_aa: CASSFNPIGLAGGGSYEQYF
cdr3_nt: TGCGCCAGCAGCTTCAATCCAATTGGACTAGCGGGAGGAGGATCCTACGAGCAGTACTTC

j_call: TRBJ2-7
d_call: -
v_call: TRBV4-3
clone_size: once
cdr3_aa: CASSGEATGIVYEQYF
cdr3_nt: TGCGCCAGCAGCGGGGAGGCGACAGGGATCGTCTACGAGCAGTACTTC

j_call: TRBJ2-7
d_call: TRBD2
v_call: TRBV4-2
clone_size: -
cdr3_aa: CASSQESVASGILSYEQYF
cdr3_nt: TGTGCCAGCAGCCAAGAGTCAGTGGCTAGCGGGATTTTATCCTACGAGCAGTACTTC

j_call: TRBJ2-1
d_call: -
v_call: TRBV5-1
clone_size: few
cdr3_aa: CASSLTPQGGSYNEQFF
cdr3_nt: TGCGCCAGCAGCTTGACCCCACAGGGAGGGTCCTACAATGAGCAGTTCTTC

j_call: TRBJ1-5
d_call: -
v_call: TRBV19
clone_size: -
cdr3_aa: CASNSEDQPQHF
cdr3_nt: TGTGCCAGTAATTCAGAGGATCAGCCCCAGCATTTT

j_call: TRBJ2-3
d_call: -
v_call: TRBV4-2
clone_size: -
cdr3_aa: CASSQGYVEDTQYF
cdr3_nt: TGTGCCAGCAGCCAAGGGTATGTAGAGGATACGCAGTATTTT

j_call: TRBJ2-3
d_call: -
v_call: TRBV5-1
clone_size: -
cdr3_aa: CASSLALQGWGTDTQYF
cdr3_nt: TGCGCCAGCAGCTTGGCCCTACAGGGATGGGGCACAGATACGCAGTATTTT

j_call: TRBJ2-7
d_call: -
v_call: TRBV7-2
clone_size: -
cdr3_aa: CASSLGHPYEQYF
cdr3_nt: TGTGCCAGCAGCTTAGGACACCCCTACGAGCAGTACTTC

j_call: TRBJ2-1
d_call: -
v_call: TRBV5-4
clone_size: -
cdr3_aa: CASSLSAGPNEQFF
cdr3_nt: TGTGCCAGCAGCTTGTCAGCGGGCCCCAATGAGCAGTTCTTC

j_call: TRBJ2-7
d_call: -
v_call: TRBV6-2/TRBV6-3
clone_size: -
cdr3_aa: CASSRVNEQYF
cdr3_nt: TGTGCCAGCAGCCGCGTCAACGAGCAGTACTTC

j_call: TRBJ2-5
d_call: TRBD1
v_call: TRBV5-1
clone_size: -
cdr3_aa: CASSSSGTGKETQYF
cdr3_nt: TGCGCCAGCAGCTCGTCAGGGACAGGGAAAGAGACCCAGTACTTC

j_call: TRBJ1-6
d_call: TRBD1
v_call: TRBV18
clone_size: -
cdr3_aa: CASSPGQGSNSPLHF
cdr3_nt: TGTGCCAGCTCACCTGGACAGGGGAGCAATTCACCCCTCCACTTT

j_call: TRBJ2-5
d_call: TRBD1
v_call: TRBV5-1
clone_size: -
cdr3_aa: CASSSTGQGQETQYF
cdr3_nt: TGCGCCAGCAGTAGCACCGGACAGGGTCAAGAGACCCAGTACTTC

j_call: TRBJ2-2
d_call: TRBD1
v_call: TRBV5-8
clone_size: -
cdr3_aa: CASSFRDRGSAGELFF
cdr3_nt: TGTGCCAGCAGCTTCCGGGACAGGGGGTCGGCCGGGGAGCTGTTTTTT

j_call: TRBJ2-7
d_call: TRBD1
v_call: TRBV7-3
clone_size: once
cdr3_aa: CASSLTTGAGEQYF
cdr3_nt: TGTGCCAGCAGCCTGACGACAGGGGCTGGCGAGCAGTACTTC

j_call: TRBJ2-5
d_call: TRBD2
v_call: TRBV4-3
clone_size: -
cdr3_aa: CASSQDRGPGREDQETQYF
cdr3_nt: TGCGCCAGCAGCCAAGATAGGGGCCCGGGGCGGGAGGACCAAGAGACCCAGTACTTC

j_call: TRBJ2-7
d_call: TRBD2
v_call: TRBV19
clone_size: -
cdr3_aa: CASTPGGGSYEQYF
cdr3_nt: TGTGCCAGTACCCCGGGGGGGGGCTCCTACGAGCAGTACTTC

j_call: TRBJ2-2
d_call: -
v_call: TRBV9
clone_size: -
cdr3_aa: CASSGPAGRGDTGELFF
cdr3_nt: TGTGCCAGCAGCGGTCCCGCGGGACGCGGCGACACCGGGGAGCTGTTTTTT

j_call: TRBJ2-5
d_call: -
v_call: TRBV21-1
clone_size: once
cdr3_aa: CASSKGSWTGNCYETQYF
cdr3_nt: TGTGCCAGCAGCAAAGGGTCGTGGACAGGGAATTGTTACGAGACCCAGTACTTC

j_call: TRBJ1-2
d_call: -
v_call: TRBV10-3
clone_size: once
cdr3_aa: CAISALGRNGYTF
cdr3_nt: TGTGCCATCAGTGCCCTCGGGAGAAATGGCTACACCTTC

j_call: TRBJ2-7
d_call: -
v_call: TRBV7-3
clone_size: -
cdr3_aa: CASSLTREAREQYF
cdr3_nt: TGTGCCAGCAGCTTAACGAGGGAGGCGCGCGAGCAGTACTTC

j_call: TRBJ2-5
d_call: TRBD2
v_call: TRBV28
clone_size: -
cdr3_aa: CASSPQGLAAQETQYF
cdr3_nt: TGTGCCAGCAGTCCTCAGGGACTAGCGGCCCAAGAGACCCAGTACTTC